This section outlines one T cell receptor beta chain sequence together with its context. Antigen unknown. PCR used 60 Vbeta primers and 13 Jbeta primers. TCRdb's copy holds only in-frame clones and misses some; the assay was immunoSEQ multiplex PCR. The top ten clones hold 2.5% to 3.5% of a sample with 150,000 to 200,000 clones, roughly 80% of them seen once. This entry is derived from a study of cytomegalovirus exposure and HLA in healthy donors. Study-wide results and limits: The authors enumerated 150 to 200 TCR beta chains as linked to cytomegalovirus. Several top significant clusters appeared, in a later analysis, to be linked to common viral pathogens. TCR beta chains associated with HLA were, in a later analysis, more clonally expanded than equally common others.

CDR1 is SGHRS and CDR2 is YFSETQ in the germline V gene. V lost 4 bases to trimming and J lost 1 base; unmatched junction nucleotides: 10. This CDR3 has 16 residues. V is TRBV5-1 and J is TRBJ1-2; TRBD1 aligns across 7 bases. This sequence originates from a female donor in good health and CMV-seronegative. Sequenced material: PBMCs. CDR3 protein: CASSPNQGVDNYGYTF. The DNA of the CDR3 is TGCGCCAGCAGCCCCAACCAGGGGGTAGATAACTATGGCTACACCTTC. Full variable domain (outside the CDR3, taken from reference TRBV5-1 and TRBJ1-2): KAGVTQTPRYLIKTRGQQVTLSCSPISGHRSVSWYQQTPGQGLQFLFEYFSETQRNKGNFPGRFSGRQFSNSRSEMNVSTLELGDSALYLCASSPNQGVDNYGYTFGSGTRLTVV.